The rows below give T cell receptor beta chains drawn from one sample of a study of cytomegalovirus exposure and HLA in healthy donors. Sequencing was performed with immunoSEQ multiplex PCR; in TCRdb, only in-frame clones are kept and a portion is missing. The table lists around 160,000 clones, roughly 76% of them singletons. Sequencing used PBMCs. The receptor set was obtained from a human donor in good health. The CDR3 runs from the conserved cysteine through the conserved F or W. A D gene is named only where the DNA matches it firmly. Clone size, where shown, is once, few, many, or a class for clones that have expanded.

D gene: TRBD1
J gene: TRBJ1-6
V gene: TRBV5-4
clone size: .
CDR3 protein: CASSYGQANSPLHF
CDR3 DNA: TGTGCCAGCAGCTACGGACAGGCGAATTCACCCCTCCACTTT

D gene: TRBD2
J gene: TRBJ2-1
V gene: TRBV9
clone size: .
CDR3 protein: CASSPRGGSSYNEQFF
CDR3 DNA: TGTGCCAGCAGCCCCCGCGGGGGGAGCTCCTACAATGAGCAGTTCTTC

D gene: TRBD2
J gene: TRBJ2-5
V gene: TRBV7-2
clone size: .
CDR3 protein: CASSLGTSGGQETQYF
CDR3 DNA: TGTGCCAGCAGCTTGGGGACTAGCGGGGGACAAGAGACCCAGTACTTC

D gene: TRBD1
J gene: TRBJ2-7
V gene: TRBV6-5
clone size: once
CDR3 protein: CASGYWDRVYEQYF
CDR3 DNA: TGTGCCAGCGGTTACTGGGACAGGGTCTACGAGCAGTACTTC

D gene: .
J gene: TRBJ2-7
V gene: TRBV5-1
clone size: .
CDR3 protein: CASSYRFSTEEQYF
CDR3 DNA: TGCGCCAGCAGCTATAGGTTCTCCACGGAGGAGCAGTACTTC

D gene: TRBD2
J gene: TRBJ2-7
V gene: TRBV2
clone size: .
CDR3 protein: CASSLAGGSYEQYF
CDR3 DNA: TGTGCCAGCAGTCTAGCGGGGGGCTCCTACGAGCAGTACTTC

D gene: .
J gene: TRBJ2-7
V gene: TRBV4-1
clone size: .
CDR3 protein: CASSQAPGMEQYF
CDR3 DNA: TGCGCCAGCAGCCAAGCCCCAGGGATGGAGCAGTACTTC

D gene: .
J gene: TRBJ2-7
V gene: TRBV7-8
clone size: .
CDR3 protein: CASSSPTAARSYEQYF
CDR3 DNA: TGTGCCAGCAGCTCCCCGACGGCGGCTAGATCCTACGAGCAGTACTTC

D gene: TRBD1
J gene: TRBJ2-7
V gene: TRBV15
clone size: .
CDR3 protein: CATSRDLGQGAYEQYF
CDR3 DNA: TGTGCCACCAGCAGAGATCTAGGACAGGGGGCGTACGAGCAGTACTTC

D gene: .
J gene: TRBJ1-1
V gene: TRBV5-1
clone size: few
CDR3 protein: CASSLVGGGKNTEAFF
CDR3 DNA: TGCGCCAGCAGCCTCGTCGGGGGAGGAAAGAACACTGAAGCTTTCTTT

D gene: TRBD2
J gene: TRBJ2-6
V gene: TRBV7-3
clone size: .
CDR3 protein: CASSSTLAGGSSGANVLTF
CDR3 DNA: TGTGCCAGCAGCTCAACACTAGCGGGGGGCTCCTCTGGGGCCAACGTCCTGACTTTC

D gene: TRBD1
J gene: TRBJ2-7
V gene: TRBV7-8
clone size: .
CDR3 protein: CASSLDGTEPYEQYF
CDR3 DNA: TGTGCCAGCAGCTTAGACGGGACAGAGCCCTACGAGCAGTACTTC

D gene: .
J gene: TRBJ1-1
V gene: TRBV2
clone size: once
CDR3 protein: CASSEWGLNTEAFF
CDR3 DNA: TGTGCCAGCAGTGAATGGGGCTTAAACACTGAAGCCTTCTTT

D gene: .
J gene: TRBJ1-2
V gene: TRBV2
clone size: .
CDR3 protein: CASSVDSGYGYTF
CDR3 DNA: TGTGCCAGCAGTGTGGACAGTGGATATGGCTACACCTTC